This TCR beta chain derives from a study of PD-L1 blockade in urothelial cancer. Whole-study context: Patients went on atezolizumab around 2014, receiving 1,200 mg intravenously every 3 weeks. Median T cell yield from blood was 110,000 to 150,000. Timepoints chosen for blood analysis were 3 weeks (second dose) and 6 weeks after treatment start.

Time point meaning: peripheral blood 6 weeks after treatment start. Unmatched junction bases numbered 17, after V lost 2 bases and J lost 4 bases. Germline lookup yields CDR1 SGHAT and CDR2 FQNNGV. The CDR3 is 18 residues long. Libraries were prepared by immunoSEQ multiplex PCR; TCRdb keeps only in-frame clonotypes and omits some of them. The sample holds some 110,000 clones, under 95% seen once. This TCR derives from a man aged 55 to 70 with urothelial cancer. Source: PBMCs, taken around atezolizumab (anti-PD-L1) treatment. This rearrangement joins TRBV11-2 to TRBJ2-7; the match to TRBD1 covers 7 bases. The CDR3 region has the DNA TGTGCCAGCAGCTTACCCTCCGGGGACAGTGAAGCCTTTTACGAGCAGTACTTC. It translates to CASSLPSGDSEAFYEQYF.